This TCR beta chain was captured in a study of regulatory T cells in long-lasting Graves disease. Study-level findings and limits: Persistent disease exhibited a predilection for TRBV28, TRBJ1-2 and TRBJ2-5.

This clonotype was counted many times. Its antigen is undetermined. Time point here: newly diagnosed GD, antithyroid drugs for less than 3 months. Construction of the TCR library relied on RNA isolated from PBMCs. EDTA tubes received nine milliliters of drawn peripheral blood. There are 17 residues in the CDR3. Trimming took off 3 bases at V and 2 bases at J, with 20 bases between the two ends. Germline V CDR1 and CDR2: MNHEY, SMNVEV (reference sequence). Arm-PCR of CDR3 regions and iRepertoire HTBI primers were the basis on which TCR beta libraries were built. TCRdb reanalysed the multiplex PCR reads using MiXCR and keeps one entry per CDR3 protein. The data hold under 450,000 distinct CDR3 sequences, with roughly 17% observed a single time. The same sample was also used in a study of T cells in Graves' hyperthyroidism and ophthalmopathy. That paper adds: Recently diagnosed hyperthyroidism of less than 2 months' duration affected patients aged 18 to 65. Ophthalmopathy, which appeared later, was predicted by the model a median 6.5 months before onset.

The gene calls are TRBV27 and TRBJ2-7; perhaps TRBD2 as D (6 bases). This clonotype was sampled from a woman under 30 with Graves disease. The source was peripheral blood mononuclear cells (PBMCs), collected at new diagnosis, from a patient treated with antithyroid drugs. In DNA, the CDR3 is TGTGCCAGCAGTTTCGGGAGAGGTTCGACAGCAGCCTACGAGCAGTACTTC. It encodes CASSFGRGSTAAYEQYF.